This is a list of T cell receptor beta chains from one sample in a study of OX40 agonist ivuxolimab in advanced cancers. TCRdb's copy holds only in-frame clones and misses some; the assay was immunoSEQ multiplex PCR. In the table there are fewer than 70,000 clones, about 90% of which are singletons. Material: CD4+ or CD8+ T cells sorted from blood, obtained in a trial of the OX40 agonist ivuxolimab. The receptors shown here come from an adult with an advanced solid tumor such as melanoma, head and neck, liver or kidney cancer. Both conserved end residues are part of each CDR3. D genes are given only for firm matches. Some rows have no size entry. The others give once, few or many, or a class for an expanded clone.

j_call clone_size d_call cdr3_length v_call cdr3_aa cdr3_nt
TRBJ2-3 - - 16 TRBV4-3 CASSPRGRTSTDTQYF TGCGCCAGCAGCCCGAGGGGCAGGACCAGCACAGATACGCAGTATTTT
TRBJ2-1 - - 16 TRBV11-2 CASSQRKGPGGGEQFF TGTGCCAGCAGCCAACGTAAAGGACCCGGGGGAGGTGAGCAGTTCTTC
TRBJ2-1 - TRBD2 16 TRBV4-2 CASSTRGRGDYNEQFF TGTGCCAGCAGCACCCGGGGGCGGGGGGACTACAATGAGCAGTTCTTC
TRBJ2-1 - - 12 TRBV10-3 CAISESLAEQFF TGTGCCATCAGTGAGTCTCTAGCGGAGCAGTTCTTC
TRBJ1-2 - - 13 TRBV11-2 CASSLGRHYGYTF TGTGCCAGCAGCTTAGGCAGACATTATGGCTACACCTTC
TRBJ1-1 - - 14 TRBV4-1 CASSHLTMNTEAFF TGCGCCAGCAGCCACCTGACCATGAACACTGAAGCTTTCTTT
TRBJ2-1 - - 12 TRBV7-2 CASSIPRGEQFF TGTGCCAGCAGCATTCCCAGGGGTGAGCAGTTCTTC
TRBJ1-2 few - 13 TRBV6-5 CASRQRANYGYTF TGTGCCAGCAGGCAGAGAGCTAACTATGGCTACACCTTC
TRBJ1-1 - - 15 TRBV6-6 CASSGQMGFNTEAFF TGTGCCAGCAGTGGACAGATGGGGTTCAACACTGAAGCTTTCTTT
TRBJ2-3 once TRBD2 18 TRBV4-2 CASSQDLSGTSPTDTQYF TGTGCCAGCAGCCAAGATCTGTCAGGGACTAGCCCCACAGATACGCAGTATTTT
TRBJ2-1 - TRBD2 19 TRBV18 CASSFRAQRAGALYNEQFF TGTGCCAGCTCATTCCGGGCCCAGCGGGCGGGAGCCCTCTACAATGAGCAGTTCTTC
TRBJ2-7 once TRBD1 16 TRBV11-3 CASSSPYGTVSYEQYF TGTGCCAGCAGCTCGCCATACGGGACAGTATCCTACGAGCAGTACTTC
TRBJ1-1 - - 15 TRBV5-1 CASSLQGWANTEAFF TGCGCCAGCAGCTTGCAGGGATGGGCGAACACTGAAGCTTTCTTT
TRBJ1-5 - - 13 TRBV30 CAWSAVRDQPQHF TGTGCCTGGAGTGCGGTCCGAGATCAGCCCCAGCATTTT
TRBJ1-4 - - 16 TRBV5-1 CASSLDRASTNEKLFF TGCGCCAGCAGCTTGGACAGGGCCTCAACTAATGAAAAACTGTTTTTT
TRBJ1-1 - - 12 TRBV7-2 CASSYAGIEAFF TGTGCCAGCAGCTATGCGGGGATCGAAGCTTTCTTT
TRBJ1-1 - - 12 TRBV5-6 CASSLRMTEAFF TGTGCCAGCAGCTTGAGGATGACTGAAGCTTTCTTT
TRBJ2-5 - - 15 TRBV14 CASSRAGAGKETQYF TGTGCCAGCAGCCGAGCAGGGGCCGGGAAAGAGACCCAGTACTTC
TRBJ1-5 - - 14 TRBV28 CASSNRALNQPQHF TGTGCCAGCAGTAACCGGGCCCTCAATCAGCCCCAGCATTTT
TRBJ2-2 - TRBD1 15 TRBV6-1 CASRPGQGRVGELFF TGTGCCAGCAGACCGGGACAGGGGAGGGTCGGGGAGCTGTTTTTT
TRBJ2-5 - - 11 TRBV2 CASSPEGTQYF TGTGCCAGCAGTCCGGAAGGGACCCAGTACTTC
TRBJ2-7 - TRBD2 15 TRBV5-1 CASSLGSGRSYEQYF TGCGCCAGCAGCTTGGGGAGCGGGAGGTCCTACGAGCAGTACTTC
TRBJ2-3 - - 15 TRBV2 CASSGGREPADTQYF TGTGCCAGCAGTGGGGGTCGGGAGCCGGCAGATACGCAGTATTTT
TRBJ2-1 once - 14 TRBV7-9 CASSLVSVYNEQFF TGTGCCAGCAGCTTAGTTTCAGTTTACAATGAGCAGTTCTTC